The 23 T cell receptor beta chains below were found in one sample sequenced in a study of blood T cell repertoires in COVID-19. Produced via immunoSEQ multiplex PCR; TCRdb's table is partial and in-frame only. Among around 99,000 clones listed, around 89% were seen once. Material: peripheral blood. These receptor sequences come from a human donor in a cohort sampled during active COVID-19.

The rearrangement uses TRBV5-5 and TRBJ2-4, with 7 bases lining up with TRBD1. CDR3 length: 14 amino acids. Germline CDR1 is SGHKS and CDR2 is YYEKEE (reference sequence). V lost 4 bases to trimming and J lost 2 bases; unmatched junction nucleotides: 3. CDR3 amino acids: CASSIQGTKNIQYF. The CDR3 DNA reads TGTGCCAGCAGCATACAGGGGACCAAAAACATTCAGTACTTC. Based on the CDR3 plus reference TRBV5-5 and TRBJ2-4, the full variable domain is DAGVTQSPTHLIKTRGQQVTLRCSPISGHKSVSWYQQVLGQGPQFIFQYYEKEERGRGNFPDRFSARQFPNYSSELNVNALLLGDSALYLCASSIQGTKNIQYFGAGTRLSVL.

V gene TRBV6-6 combines with J gene TRBJ2-7; D gene ambiguous. Germline CDR1 MNHNY, CDR2 SVGAGI (reference sequence). The CDR3 is 11 amino acids. The ends were cut back, 6 bases at V and 4 bases at J, with 7 bases in the middle. The CDR3 nucleotides are TGTGCCAGCAGAGGCGGTTACGAGCAGTACTTC. Protein sequence: CASRGGYEQYF.

This CDR3 is CASSYGEGVTGKLFF. The CDR3 DNA sequence: TGTGCCAGCAGTTACGGGGAGGGCGTAACGGGAAAACTGTTTTTT. This chain links TRBV6-5 with TRBJ1-4; D gene uncertain. V gave up 2 bases and J gave up 10 bases, with 17 bases separating them. There are 15 residues in the CDR3. The germline CDR1 and CDR2 sequences are MNHEY and SVGAGI.

This chain joins TRBV7-6 and TRBJ2-2; 10 bases are a match to TRBD1. This CDR3 has 19 residues. Germline V gene sequence: CDR1 SGHVS, CDR2 FNYEAQ. V dropped 1 base and J dropped 3; count of bases not matched to a gene: 11. CDR3 sequence: CASSLVGRDRGSHTGELFF. The CDR3 bases are TGTGCCAGCAGCTTAGTGGGTCGGGACAGGGGTTCTCACACCGGGGAGCTGTTTTTT.

The rearrangement uses TRBV4-3 and TRBJ2-6; possible D gene TRBD2, 6 bases. This CDR3 is 15 amino acids long. V lost 1 base to trimming and J lost 2 bases, with 6 bases between them. From germline, CDR1 is LGHNA and CDR2 YSLEER. CDR3 bases: TGCGCCAGCAGCCAAGCGGGGGCTGGGGCCAACGTCCTGACTTTC. Protein sequence: CASSQAGAGANVLTF.

The V gene is TRBV5-8, the J gene TRBJ1-6, with 8 bases aligning to TRBD1. V lost 1 base, J lost 14 bases, and 8 bases stayed unmatched. The V gene's germline CDR1 is SGHTS and CDR2 YDEGEE. This CDR3 region has 14 residues. The CDR3 nucleotides read TGTGCCAGCAGCTTGCAGGGGGCCCGGATTTCCCTCCACTTT. Protein product: CASSLQGARISLHF.

The V and J genes are TRBV10-3 and TRBJ2-1, with 10 bases aligning to TRBD1. Germline assignment: CDR1 ENHRY and CDR2 SYGVKD. Losses at the gene ends were 2 bases for V and 9 bases for J; bases not matched to a gene: 10. CDR3 length equals 16 residues. The CDR3 region has the DNA TGTGCCATCAGTGAGCTGGGGACAGGGGTTCGGGGTGAGCAGTTCTTC. It translates to CAISELGTGVRGEQFF.

This sequence joins TRBV9 and TRBJ2-7; maybe TRBD1 (6 bases). This CDR3 region has 13 residues. Germline V gene sequence: CDR1 SGDLS, CDR2 YYNGEE. The V end was cut by 3 bases, the J end by 4 bases, with 11 bases between. The CDR3 reads CASSATTGYEQYF. For the CDR3, the DNA is TGTGCCAGCAGCGCCACAACAGGGTACGAGCAGTACTTC.

J is TRBJ1-1 and V is TRBV6-5, with TRBD1 identical over 7 bases. CDR3 size: 12 residues. V lost 6 bases, J lost 8 bases, and 6 bases stayed unmatched. CDR1 and CDR2 (germline): MNHEY, SVGAGI. In DNA, the CDR3 is TGTGCCAGCAGCCGGACACAGGGGGAAGCTTTCTTT. Its protein is CASSRTQGEAFF.

The chain employs TRBV11-3 and TRBJ2-7, with a weak D call TRBD1 (5 bases). This CDR3 is 19 amino acids long. The V gene lost 2 bases and the J gene lost 0 bases, with 23 bases spanning the gap. Germline CDR1 SGHNT, CDR2 YENEEA. CDR3 amino acids: CASSLLPVRVPTDSYEQYF. CDR3 nucleotides: TGTGCCAGCAGCTTATTACCCGTTCGCGTCCCGACAGACTCCTACGAGCAGTACTTC.

This clone was found once. This rearrangement joins TRBV27 to TRBJ2-1; 11 nucleotides align to TRBD1. Trimming removed 3 bases from V and 4 bases from J; junction bases left unmatched: 5. CDR3 size: 16 residues. Germline CDR1 MNHEY, CDR2 SMNVEV (reference sequence). In DNA, the CDR3 is TGTGCCAGCAGTTTTGGACAGGGGGCGGGATACAATGAGCAGTTCTTC. Its translation is CASSFGQGAGYNEQFF.

This rearrangement joins TRBV3-1 (or the pseudogene TRBV3-2) to TRBJ2-2; TRBD2 matches 7 bases. The trim removed 4 bases at V and 3 bases at J, leaving 5 bases unmatched. The CDR3 is made up of 15 amino acids. In germline, CDR1 is LGHDT, CDR2 YNNKEL (reference sequence). The CDR3 bases are TGTGCCAGCAGCCCCGGCGGGGGTTACACCGGGGAGCTGTTTTTT. Translating gives CASSPGGGYTGELFF.

Only one count was recorded for this clone. The DNA of the CDR3 is TGTGCCAGCAGCCAAGTAACTAGCCCCCAGGGAGAGCAGTTCTTC. This sequence encodes CASSQVTSPQGEQFF. The chain is built from TRBV4-2 and TRBJ2-1; a possible D gene is TRBD2 (6 bases). The CDR3 is 15 amino acids. Germline CDR1 and CDR2: LGHNA and YNFKEQ. Trimming took 1 base from V and 10 from J, leaving 17 bases between them.

The chain couples TRBV5-1 to TRBJ2-2, with 8 bases aligning to TRBD1. CDR1 is SGHRS, CDR2 YFSETQ, per germline. The V and J ends lost 4 bases and 0 bases, in that order; junction bases with no gene match: 14. The CDR3 runs to 19 residues. This chain's CDR3 is CASSPRLGQVIANTGELFF. As DNA, the CDR3 is TGCGCCAGCAGCCCGCGACTGGGACAGGTAATCGCGAACACCGGGGAGCTGTTTTTT. The full variable domain, with the rest looked up from reference TRBV5-1 and TRBJ2-2, is KAGVTQTPRYLIKTRGQQVTLSCSPISGHRSVSWYQQTPGQGLQFLFEYFSETQRNKGNFPGRFSGRQFSNSRSEMNVSTLELGDSALYLCASSPRLGQVIANTGELFFGEGSRLTVL.

The chain is built from TRBV5-1 and TRBJ1-6; D is unresolved. The germline gives CDR1 SGHRS, CDR2 YFSETQ. CDR3 length: 16 residues. V was pared by 4 bases and J by 9 bases, with 20 bases between. CDR3 sequence (DNA): TGCGCCAGCAGCCATCCAGACTCGGCAAATGGTTCACCCCTCCACTTT. It encodes CASSHPDSANGSPLHF. The whole variable domain, filled in from reference TRBV5-1 and TRBJ1-6, reads KAGVTQTPRYLIKTRGQQVTLSCSPISGHRSVSWYQQTPGQGLQFLFEYFSETQRNKGNFPGRFSGRQFSNSRSEMNVSTLELGDSALYLCASSHPDSANGSPLHFGNGTRLTVT.

This clone was observed once. This sequence joins TRBV9 and TRBJ1-1, with D tentatively TRBD1 (5 bases). Germline V CDR1 and CDR2: SGDLS, YYNGEE. The length of the CDR3 is 15 residues. V was shortened by 3 bases and J by 3 bases, with 15 bases between the two germline ends. This CDR3 is CASSGQTGEDTEAFF. CDR3 nucleotides: TGTGCCAGCAGCGGACAGACGGGGGAGGACACTGAAGCTTTCTTT.

V usage is TRBV5-6 and J usage is TRBJ1-4; D remains ambiguous. The germline gives CDR1 SGHDT, CDR2 YYEEEE. CDR3 length: 13 residues. V lost 0 bases and J lost 8, with 8 bases in between. CDR3 sequence: CASSLGPSEKLFF. CDR3 in DNA: TGTGCCAGCAGCTTGGGTCCGTCGGAAAAACTGTTTTTT.

This chain connects TRBV5-4 to TRBJ1-6; the match to TRBD1 covers 12 bases. J lost 14 bases, V lost 0 bases, and 6 bases had no gene match. This CDR3 has 15 amino acids. Germline V gives CDR1 SGHNT, CDR2 YYREEE (reference sequence). The CDR3 spells CASSLEGQGAGTLHF. CDR3 DNA sequence: TGTGCCAGCAGCTTGGAGGGACAGGGGGCTGGGACCCTCCACTTT. The full variable domain, completed using reference TRBV5-4 and TRBJ1-6, is ETGVTQSPTHLIKTRGQQVTLRCSSQSGHNTVSWYQQALGQGPQFIFQYYREEENGRGNFPPRFSGLQFPNYSSELNVNALELDDSALYLCASSLEGQGAGTLHFGNGTRLTVT.

This chain connects TRBV5-1 to TRBJ1-5, with TRBD1 matching 7 bases. The CDR3 is 14 amino acids. With 2 bases clipped from V and 5 bases from J, the junction kept 4 bases outside the gene matches. Germline V gives CDR1 SGHRS, CDR2 YFSETQ. The CDR3 loop reads CASSLGGYDQPQHF. As DNA, the CDR3 is TGCGCCAGCAGCTTAGGGGGCTACGATCAGCCCCAGCATTTT.

The chain carries TRBV19 and TRBJ2-5, with D perhaps TRBD2 (6 bases). The CDR3 is 17 residues long. Trimming removed 1 base from V and 1 base from J, with 16 bases in between. The germline gives CDR1 LNHDA, CDR2 SQIVND (reference sequence). CDR3 sequence reads: CASSIVLPMGGQETQYF. Here the CDR3 DNA reads TGTGCCAGTAGTATAGTGCTACCGATGGGGGGCCAAGAGACCCAGTACTTC.

This chain links TRBV11-2 with TRBJ2-1; TRBD2 matches at 11 bases. This CDR3 is built from 18 residues. Germline CDR1 reads SGHAT; CDR2 reads FQNNGV. V lost 2 bases to trimming and J lost 7 bases; unmatched junction nucleotides: 13. CDR3 sequence: CASSLWTGLAVPANEQFF. CDR3 in DNA: TGTGCCAGCAGCTTATGGACGGGACTAGCGGTTCCGGCGAATGAGCAGTTCTTC.

The V and J genes are TRBV7-2 and TRBJ2-1; D unclear. The CDR3 runs 14 residues. V shed 5 bases and J shed 6 bases, with 14 bases lying between them. The germline gives CDR1 SGHTA, CDR2 FQGNSA. The CDR3: CASSPQLVANEQFF. In DNA form, the CDR3 reads TGTGCCAGCAGCCCCCAGCTAGTCGCCAATGAGCAGTTCTTC.

This clone was recorded only once. The V and J genes are TRBV11-2 and TRBJ1-4, with D maybe TRBD1 (6 bases). The CDR3 is 12 amino acids. Trimming stripped 3 bases from V and 8 bases from J, with 7 bases between. Germline CDR1 reads SGHAT; CDR2 reads FQNNGV. The CDR3 sequence: CASSLRGEKLFF. The CDR3 nucleotides read TGTGCCAGCAGCTTGAGGGGGGAAAAACTGTTTTTT.